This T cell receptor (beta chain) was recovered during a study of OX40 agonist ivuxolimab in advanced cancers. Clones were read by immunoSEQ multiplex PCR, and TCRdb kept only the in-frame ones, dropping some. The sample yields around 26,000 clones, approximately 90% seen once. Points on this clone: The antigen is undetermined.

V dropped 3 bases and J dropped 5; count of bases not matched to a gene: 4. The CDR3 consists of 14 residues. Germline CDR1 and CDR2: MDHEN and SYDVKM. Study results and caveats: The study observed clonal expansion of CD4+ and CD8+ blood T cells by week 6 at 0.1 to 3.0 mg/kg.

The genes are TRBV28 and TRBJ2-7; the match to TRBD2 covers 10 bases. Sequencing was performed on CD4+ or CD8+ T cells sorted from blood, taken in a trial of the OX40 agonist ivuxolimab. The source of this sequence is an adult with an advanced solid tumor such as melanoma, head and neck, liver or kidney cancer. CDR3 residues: CASSFRLAGDEQYF. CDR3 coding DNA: TGTGCCAGCAGTTTTCGGCTAGCGGGAGACGAGCAGTACTTC.